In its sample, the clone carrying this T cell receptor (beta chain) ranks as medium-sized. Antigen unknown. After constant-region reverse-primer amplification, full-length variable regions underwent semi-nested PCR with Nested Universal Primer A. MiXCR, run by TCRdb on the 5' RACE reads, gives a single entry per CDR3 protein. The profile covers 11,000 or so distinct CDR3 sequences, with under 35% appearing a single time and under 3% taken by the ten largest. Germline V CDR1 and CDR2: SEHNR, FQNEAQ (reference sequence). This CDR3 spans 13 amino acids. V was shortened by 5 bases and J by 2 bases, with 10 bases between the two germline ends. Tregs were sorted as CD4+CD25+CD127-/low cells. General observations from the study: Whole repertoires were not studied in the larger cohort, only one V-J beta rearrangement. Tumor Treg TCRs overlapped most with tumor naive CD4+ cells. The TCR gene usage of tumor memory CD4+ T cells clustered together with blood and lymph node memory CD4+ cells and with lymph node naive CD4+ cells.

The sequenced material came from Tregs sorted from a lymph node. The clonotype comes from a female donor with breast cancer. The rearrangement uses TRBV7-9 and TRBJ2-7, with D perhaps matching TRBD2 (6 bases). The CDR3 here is CASSPGGTYEQYF. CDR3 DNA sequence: TGTGCCAGCAGCCCCGGAGGGACCTACGAGCAGTACTTC.